This TCR beta chain was found in a study of T cells in Graves' hyperthyroidism and ophthalmopathy. V shed 0 bases and J 0 bases; nucleotides not matched to a gene: 5. Germline loops: CDR1 MGHRA, CDR2 YSYEKL. The CDR3 has 17 residues. Findings and limits, study-wide: A 13 V-J model separated ophthalmopathy from stable hyperthyroidism.

This clonotype was picked up a small number of times. Its antigen is unknown. Using RNA transcripts as the source, TCR beta CDR3 regions were amplified. Researchers ran a first-round RT-PCR on the TCR CDR3 using the HTBI primer set. Each CDR3 protein is one row after TCRdb ran MiXCR on the multiplex PCR reads. The table records about 600,000 distinct CDR3 sequences, approximately 15% of them present only once. With duration under 3 months, ophthalmopathy was active: Clinical Activity Score at least 3, NOSPECS at least 4. The study excluded patients with uncontrolled infection, other autoimmune disease, pregnancy or lactation. An approximately 9.8 ml volume of fresh peripheral blood provided the PBMCs.

The source material was blood. The chain joins TRBV4-1 to TRBJ1-1; TRBD1 matches at 9 bases. The sequence was obtained from a woman aged 40 to 55 with Graves' ophthalmopathy. In nucleotides, the CDR3 is TGCGCCAGCAGCCAAGAAGGGACAGGGTATATGAACACTGAAGCTTTCTTT. Translating gives CASSQEGTGYMNTEAFF.